Here is one TCR beta chain with its context. Its antigen is not known. Clones were sequenced by immunoSEQ multiplex PCR, and TCRdb holds only the in-frame ones, with some missing. The sample contains approximately 100,000 clones, more than 70% of which appear only once. Germline V gives CDR1 WSHSY, CDR2 SAAADI. V gave up 4 bases and J gave up 5 bases; unmatched junction bases: 3. The CDR3 covers 13 residues. No infections or other immune events were documented during collection. The entry originates in a study of identifying expanded T cells in peripheral blood. Whole-study results and caveats: Across healthy donors, higher total template counts meant significantly greater approximately two-week count variance. Differentially abundant clones: about 1.1 between replicates, 16.4 at roughly 15 days, more than 18 at four.

The origin of this receptor is a person between 18 and 75 years old in good health. The specimen was blood. The chain recombines TRBV10-2 with TRBJ2-7; 9 nucleotides match TRBD2. Here the CDR3 reads CASSGGLANEQYF. DNA of the CDR3: TGCGCCAGCAGTGGCGGACTAGCGAACGAGCAGTACTTC.